This T cell receptor (beta chain) stems from a study of neurological immune-mediated disorders. Trimming took off 0 bases at V and 5 bases at J, with 8 bases between the two ends. Germline-derived CDR1 and CDR2 are SGHRS and YFSETQ. The CDR3 has 13 amino acids. Study-level points and caveats: Private repertoires in all groups were suggested, as expanded clones shared no CDR3 amino acid sequences across subjects. The greatest TCR clonal expansion appeared in HTLV-1-associated myelopathy and the smallest, falling below healthy controls, in multiple sclerosis.

The cDNA was produced through 5'RACE with 10-nucleotide random UMIs. TCRdb independently ran MiXCR on the 5' RACE reads; one entry per CDR3 protein. This sample has approximately 40,000 distinct CDR3 sequences, with about 13% found just once. The unsorted libraries originated from 2 million PBMCs kept at -80 C. In the case of this clonotype: Its antigen is not identified.

The chain joins TRBV5-1 to TRBJ2-5; D call uncertain. Sequenced material: PBMCs. The receptor was isolated from a female donor in good health. The CDR3 protein is CASSLAARETQYF. As DNA, the CDR3 is TGCGCCAGCAGCTTGGCAGCCCGGGAGACCCAGTACTTC.